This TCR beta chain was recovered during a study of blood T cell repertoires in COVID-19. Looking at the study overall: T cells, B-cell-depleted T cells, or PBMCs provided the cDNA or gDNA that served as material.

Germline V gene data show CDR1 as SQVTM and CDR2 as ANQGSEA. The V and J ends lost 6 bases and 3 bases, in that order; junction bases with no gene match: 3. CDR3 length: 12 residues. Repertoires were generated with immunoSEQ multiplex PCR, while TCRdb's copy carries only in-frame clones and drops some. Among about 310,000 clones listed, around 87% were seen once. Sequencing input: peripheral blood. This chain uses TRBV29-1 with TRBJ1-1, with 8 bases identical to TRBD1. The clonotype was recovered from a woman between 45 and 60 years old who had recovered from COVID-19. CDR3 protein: CSVTGDDTEAFF. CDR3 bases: TGCAGCGTGACAGGGGATGACACTGAAGCTTTCTTT.